The sequence of this T cell receptor (beta chain) was determined in a study of CD8+ T cells in alopecia areata. Study-level background: The share of scalp area affected provided the severity score for treated patients.

Findings of the study overall: In scalp samples, resident alphabeta T cells of normal skin are also sequenced.

Treatment meaning: oral pan-JAK inhibitor, 5-10 mg twice daily. The germline V gene has CDR1 SGHAT and CDR2 FQNNGV. Deletions cut 5 bases from V and 8 bases from J, with 18 bases between. This CDR3 has 14 amino acids. The sequencing template was cDNA reverse transcribed from extracted RNA. Profiling relied on immunoSEQ multiplex PCR, and the TCRdb table lists in-frame clones only, not all of them. The table shows hundreds of thousands of clones, with about 62% occurring only once. About this clone itself: What it binds is unknown.

The sequence derives from a human donor with alopecia areata. Sequences were derived from CD4+ T cells sorted from blood, sampled around week 53, from a patient treated with tofacitinib. This chain joins TRBV11-2 and TRBJ1-2; no clear D. The CDR3 DNA follows: TGTGCCAGCAGCCCCAGGCCAGGCGCTATAGGCTACACCTTC. Its translation is CASSPRPGAIGYTF.